Listed below are T cell receptor beta chains from one sample, sequenced in a study of blood T cell repertoires in COVID-19. Clones were read by immunoSEQ multiplex PCR, and TCRdb kept only the in-frame ones, dropping some. The sample includes approximately 330,000 clones, roughly 89% of them seen just once. The sequenced sample consisted of peripheral blood. The source is a man younger than 40 with COVID-19, enrolled during active disease. The CDR3 runs from the conserved cysteine through the conserved F or W. The D gene is left open where the match is weak. The size entry is marked missing in some rows and otherwise reads once, few, many or a size class.

J: TRBJ2-7; size: .; V: TRBV6-1; D: TRBD2; CDR3: CASSEARLAGLSEQYF; DNA: TGTGCCAGCAGTGAAGCGAGACTAGCGGGATTATCCGAGCAGTACTTC
J: TRBJ2-3; size: .; V: TRBV6-5; D: TRBD2; CDR3: CASTQAGRTDTQYF; DNA: TGTGCCAGCACCCAAGCGGGACGCACAGATACGCAGTATTTT
J: TRBJ2-5; size: .; V: TRBV6-1; D: .; CDR3: CASSSQVFQETQYF; DNA: TGTGCCAGCAGTTCACAGGTATTCCAAGAGACCCAGTACTTC
J: TRBJ2-5; size: .; V: TRBV3-1/TRBV3-2; D: TRBD1; CDR3: CASSRGQQQETQYF; DNA: TGTGCCAGCAGCCGGGGACAGCAGCAAGAGACCCAGTACTTC
J: TRBJ1-5; size: .; V: TRBV28; D: TRBD1; CDR3: CASSYPQGNQPQHF; DNA: TGTGCCAGCAGCTATCCACAGGGGAATCAGCCCCAGCATTTT
J: TRBJ2-3; size: .; V: TRBV25-1; D: .; CDR3: CASTGGLSTDTQYF; DNA: TGTGCCAGCACCGGAGGGCTTAGCACAGATACGCAGTATTTT
J: TRBJ2-7; size: .; V: TRBV5-1; D: TRBD2; CDR3: CASSGTSGTYEQYF; DNA: TGCGCCAGCAGCGGGACTAGCGGGACTTACGAGCAGTACTTC
J: TRBJ2-3; size: .; V: TRBV27; D: TRBD2; CDR3: CASSFRLMGLAGGPSDTQYF; DNA: TGTGCCAGCAGTTTTCGACTCATGGGACTAGCGGGAGGGCCATCAGATACGCAGTATTTT
J: TRBJ2-3; size: .; V: TRBV24-1; D: .; CDR3: CATSDSTDFQDTQYF; DNA: TGTGCCACCAGTGATTCCACAGATTTTCAAGATACGCAGTATTTT
J: TRBJ1-5; size: .; V: TRBV25-1; D: .; CDR3: CASSAQGSNQPQHF; DNA: TGTGCCAGCAGTGCGCAGGGCAGTAATCAGCCCCAGCATTTT
J: TRBJ2-7; size: once; V: TRBV18; D: TRBD1; CDR3: CASSKGQGSSYEQYF; DNA: TGTGCCAGCTCTAAGGGACAGGGTTCTTCCTACGAGCAGTACTTC
J: TRBJ2-1; size: .; V: TRBV12-3/TRBV12-4; D: .; CDR3: CASRGPNNEQFF; DNA: TGTGCCAGCAGGGGGCCTAACAATGAGCAGTTCTTC
J: TRBJ2-7; size: .; V: TRBV19; D: TRBD1; CDR3: CASSIKHTTQGDEQYF; DNA: TGTGCCAGTAGTATCAAACACACTACACAGGGGGACGAGCAGTACTTC
J: TRBJ2-3; size: once; V: TRBV9; D: TRBD2; CDR3: CASSPRTSGGNTDTQYF; DNA: TGTGCCAGCAGCCCGCGGACTAGCGGGGGGAACACAGATACGCAGTATTTT
J: TRBJ2-7; size: .; V: TRBV3-1/TRBV3-2; D: .; CDR3: CASSQDEELRSYEQYF; DNA: TGTGCCAGCAGCCAAGATGAGGAACTGCGCTCCTACGAGCAGTACTTC
J: TRBJ2-2; size: .; V: TRBV5-5; D: .; CDR3: CASSALTGAINTGELFF; DNA: TGTGCCAGCAGCGCATTAACAGGAGCTATTAACACCGGGGAGCTGTTTTTT
J: TRBJ1-1; size: .; V: TRBV9; D: .; CDR3: CASSVGLHTGTTEAFF; DNA: TGTGCCAGCAGCGTAGGCCTTCATACAGGGACCACTGAAGCTTTCTTT
J: TRBJ2-7; size: .; V: TRBV5-1; D: .; CDR3: CASSLVSGIYEQYF; DNA: TGCGCCAGCAGCTTGGTGTCAGGGATTTACGAGCAGTACTTC
J: TRBJ2-1; size: once; V: TRBV19; D: TRBD1; CDR3: CASSLGQGTYNEQFF; DNA: TGTGCCAGTAGTCTCGGACAGGGAACCTACAATGAGCAGTTCTTC
J: TRBJ2-1; size: .; V: TRBV7-2; D: TRBD1; CDR3: CASSSNRDRGYNEQFF; DNA: TGTGCCAGCAGCTCAAACCGGGACAGGGGTTACAATGAGCAGTTCTTC
J: TRBJ2-1; size: .; V: TRBV18; D: TRBD1; CDR3: CASSPRTGSSYNEQFF; DNA: TGTGCCAGCTCACCGCGGACAGGGTCCTCCTACAATGAGCAGTTCTTC
J: TRBJ2-1; size: once; V: TRBV7-9; D: .; CDR3: CASSRPAGWSQGDEQFF; DNA: TGTGCCAGCAGCCGCCCGGCAGGGTGGTCTCAAGGGGATGAGCAGTTCTTC
J: TRBJ2-4; size: .; V: TRBV6-1; D: .; CDR3: CASSEPGLNLAKNIQYF; DNA: TGTGCCAGCAGTGAACCAGGGCTCAACCTAGCCAAAAACATTCAGTACTTC
J: TRBJ1-1; size: .; V: TRBV19; D: .; CDR3: CASSIRGGTEAFF; DNA: TGTGCCAGTAGTATCCGAGGGGGCACTGAAGCTTTCTTT
J: TRBJ2-7; size: few; V: TRBV24-1; D: .; CDR3: CAVSSGPLYEQYF; DNA: TGTGCCGTGTCCAGCGGACCCCTCTACGAGCAGTACTTC
J: TRBJ1-1; size: .; V: TRBV4-1; D: .; CDR3: CASSQGQGNTEAFF; DNA: TGCGCCAGCAGCCAGGGGCAGGGGAACACTGAAGCTTTCTTT
J: TRBJ1-1; size: .; V: TRBV5-1; D: TRBD1; CDR3: CASSTGQLKNTEAFF; DNA: TGCGCCAGCAGCACGGGACAGCTCAAAAACACTGAAGCTTTCTTT
J: TRBJ1-2; size: .; V: TRBV27; D: .; CDR3: CASSFSGARNNYGYTF; DNA: TGTGCCAGCAGTTTTTCAGGGGCCCGAAACAACTATGGCTACACCTTC
J: TRBJ2-7; size: .; V: TRBV18; D: .; CDR3: CASSPNPGQHHSTYEQYF; DNA: TGTGCCAGCTCACCAAATCCTGGACAGCATCATTCTACGTACGAGCAGTACTTC